This T cell receptor beta chain was retrieved from a study of shared clonotypes between healthy human individuals. With V trimmed by 3 bases and J by 2 bases, 5 bases remained unmatched. There are 15 residues in the CDR3. Per the germline V gene, CDR1 is SGHRS and CDR2 is YFSETQ. Sequencing used immunoSEQ multiplex PCR; TCRdb keeps in-frame clones, though not all of them. The sample yields under 600,000 clones, about 79% seen once. The sequencing sample was made of PBMCs. The receptor was derived from a woman aged 40 to 50 in good health. Some clones in this sample may be carry-over from other donors' samples. This chain connects TRBV5-1 to TRBJ2-7; TRBD1 matches at 10 bases. The DNA of the CDR3 is TGCGCCAGCAGCTCCCGACAGGGGGCCGCCTACGAGCAGTACTTC. Its protein is CASSSRQGAAYEQYF.